Below are 14 T cell receptor beta chains sequenced from a single sample in a study of T cells in women clearing cervical HPV infection. TCRdb keeps only in-frame clones here, not all; method: immunoSEQ multiplex PCR. The sample table includes about 46,000 clones. The sequenced material came from blood buffy coat. The receptors originated from a woman between 18 and 70 years old with a cervical HPV16 infection that either progressed to CIN3+ or cleared (not recorded which).

Concerning this clone itself: The missing CDR3 end, 3 residues past where the read stops, is filled in from the germline J gene. The rearrangement links TRBV6-1 to TRBJ1-3; D is possibly TRBD1 (5 bases). This CDR3 region has 17 residues. Germline loops: CDR1 MNHNS, CDR2 SASEGT. The ends were cut back, 2 bases at V and 2 bases at J, with 16 bases in the middle. CDR3 bases read: TGTGCCAGCAGTGAACCACCCTGGGGCGGGGCTGGAAACACC. This gives the protein CASSEPPWGGAGNT. The whole CDR3 is CASSEPPWGGAGNTIYF.

A remark on this clone: The missing CDR3 end, 3 residues past where the read stops, is filled in from the germline J gene. V gene TRBV5-1 combines with J gene TRBJ2-5; 8 nucleotides match TRBD2. The V gene end was trimmed by 0 bases and the J gene end by 3 bases; junction bases not matched to a gene: 1. Germline V gene data show CDR1 as SGHRS and CDR2 as YFSETQ. The CDR3 is made up of 14 amino acids. Partial CDR3 DNA: TGCGCCAGCAGCTTGGATAGCGGGAAAGAGACC. This encodes CASSLDSGKET. The CDR3 reads in full as CASSLDSGKETQYF.

Remarks on this clone: The read stops 3 residues short of the end of the CDR3; the missing end is completed from the germline J gene. This rearrangement joins TRBV10-3 to TRBJ2-1; 8 nucleotides align to TRBD1. Germline V gives CDR1 ENHRY, CDR2 SYGVKD. The V gene end was trimmed by 6 bases and the J gene end by 2 bases; junction bases not matched to a gene: 3. This CDR3 contains 14 residues. CDR3 DNA, as far as it was read: TGTGCCATCAGCCCAGGGGGCACCTACAATGAG. This encodes CAISPGGTYNE. The CDR3, in full, reads CAISPGGTYNEQFF.

As regards this clone: The CDR3 is cut off 3 residues early in the read; its end comes from the germline J gene. The chain has TRBV6-2 or TRBV6-3 and TRBJ2-5; TRBD2 matches at 11 bases. The CDR3 loop spans 17 amino acids. Germline lookup yields CDR1 MNHEY and CDR2 SVGEGT. V lost 5 bases and J lost 4; bases outside the gene matches: 12. Incomplete CDR3 DNA: TGTGCCAGCAGTCCAACCTTACTAGCGGGAGAGGGAGAGACC. Protein: CASSPTLLAGEGET. In full, the CDR3 reads CASSPTLLAGEGETQYF.

A remark on this clone: The read comes to an end 3 residues before the CDR3 does, leaving the germline J gene to fill in the end. This chain uses TRBV11-2 with TRBJ1-2, with 9 bases identical to TRBD1. The CDR3 runs to 14 residues. Germline V gene data show CDR1 as SGHAT and CDR2 as FQNNGV. J gave up 2 bases and V 5 bases, and 3 bases lay outside the gene matches. CDR3 region: CASSQGTGNYGYTF. CDR3 DNA (partial): TGTGCCAGCAGCCAAGGGACAGGGAACTATGGC.

Regarding this clone: Sequencing ends 3 residues short of the CDR3 end; the germline J gene provides the rest. This sequence joins TRBV6-2 or TRBV6-3 and TRBJ2-3, with 12 nucleotides matching TRBD2. CDR3 length: 15 residues. Looked up from germline, CDR1 is MNHEY and CDR2 is SVGEGT. CDR3 sequence reads: CASRSRLAGEETQYF. CDR3 DNA, as far as it was read: TGTGCCAGCAGATCAAGACTAGCGGGAGAGGAGACG.

About this clone itself: The read comes to an end 3 residues before the CDR3 does, leaving the germline J gene to fill in the end. The rearrangement joins TRBV5-1 to TRBJ1-3, with D possibly being TRBD1 (5 bases). Trimming shortened V by 4 bases and J by 0 bases, and 14 bases separated the two germline ends. The CDR3 contains 16 residues. The germline gives CDR1 SGHRS, CDR2 YFSETQ. CDR3 protein: CASSPSRTNSGNTIYF. The DNA read from the CDR3 is TGCGCCAGCAGCCCCTCCAGGACAAACTCTGGAAACACC.

With regard to this clone: One junction end does not reproduce the germline sequence, and a read error may be involved. The read ends 3 residues before the CDR3 terminus; that terminus is restored from the germline J gene. The gene calls are TRBV7-7 and TRBJ2-1, with D perhaps matching TRBD1 (6 bases). Germline CDR1 reads SSHAT; CDR2 reads FNYEAQ (reference sequence). The CDR3 length is 13 residues. The CDR3 loop reads CASSPGTKNEQFF. The CDR3 bases that were read are TGTGCTAGCAGCCCCGGGACAAAAAATGAG.

A word on this clone: The read ends 3 residues before the CDR3 terminus; that terminus is restored from the germline J gene. The V and J genes are TRBV7-6 and TRBJ2-2; 7 bases map to TRBD2. The CDR3 totals 16 residues. Germline V gives CDR1 SGHVS, CDR2 FNYEAQ. Unmatched junction bases numbered 8, after V lost 5 bases and J lost 2 bases. CDR3 protein: CASSLRGGPNTGELFF. The CDR3 DNA, read in part, is TGTGCCAGCAGCCTTAGGGGAGGGCCCAACACCGGGGAG.

Points on this clone: The CDR3 end lies 3 residues beyond the end of the read and is filled in from the germline J gene. The chain uses TRBV7-6 and TRBJ1-2, with 7 bases identical to TRBD1. This CDR3 comprises 14 residues. Germline V CDR1 and CDR2: SGHVS, FNYEAQ. This CDR3 is CASSLITGADDYTF. The CDR3 DNA, read in part, is TGTGCCAGCAGCCTCATCACAGGGGCGGACGAC.

On this clone itself: The CDR3 extends 3 residues past the end of the read, so its final part is completed from the germline J gene. Other DNA sequences in the sample encode the same CDR3. The chain is built from TRBV7-3 and TRBJ2-7; D possibly corresponds to TRBD1 (6 bases). V lost 4 bases and J 5 bases, leaving 18 bases between the germline ends. The CDR3 covers 15 residues. Germline CDR1 reads SGHTA; CDR2 reads FQGTGA. The CDR3 is CASSSSGQWSDEQYF. The covered CDR3 bases are TGTGCCAGCAGCTCTTCAGGACAGTGGTCTGACGAG.

CDR3 DNA, as far as it was read: TGTGCCTGGAGGAGGGGTCAGGGGCAAGAGACC. Protein: CAWRRGQGQET. In full, the CDR3 reads CAWRRGQGQETQYF. This rearrangement joins TRBV30 to TRBJ2-5; D is perhaps TRBD1 (6 bases). Coverage ceases 3 residues before the CDR3 finishes, and the germline J gene fills in the end. Trimming left V 3 bases short and J 2 bases short, with 13 bases between. Germline V gives CDR1 GTSNPN, CDR2 SVGIG (reference sequence). The CDR3 has 14 amino acids.

On this clone itself: The read ends 3 residues before the CDR3 terminus; that terminus is restored from the germline J gene. The chain combines TRBV7-6 with TRBJ2-3; TRBD2 is a possible D gene (5 bases). Trimming removed 5 bases at V and 0 bases at J, with 18 bases between. The CDR3 loop spans 17 amino acids. Germline V CDR1 and CDR2: SGHVS, FNYEAQ. CDR3 bases read: TGTGCCAGCAGCCCCTACCCGGGGTCCCCTAGCACAGATACG. Protein product: CASSPYPGSPSTDT. The CDR3 reads in full as CASSPYPGSPSTDTQYF.

As concerns this clone: The read ends 3 residues before the CDR3 terminus; that terminus is restored from the germline J gene. This sequence joins TRBV7-8 and TRBJ1-3, with D maybe TRBD1 (6 bases). This CDR3 is built from 14 residues. Germline CDR1 reads SGHVS; CDR2 reads FQNEAQ. Trimming took 8 bases from V and 3 from J, leaving 14 bases between them. Partial CDR3 DNA: TGTGCCAGCCACACAGGGTCTGTTGGAAACACC. Protein product: CASHTGSVGNT. The CDR3, in full, reads CASHTGSVGNTIYF.